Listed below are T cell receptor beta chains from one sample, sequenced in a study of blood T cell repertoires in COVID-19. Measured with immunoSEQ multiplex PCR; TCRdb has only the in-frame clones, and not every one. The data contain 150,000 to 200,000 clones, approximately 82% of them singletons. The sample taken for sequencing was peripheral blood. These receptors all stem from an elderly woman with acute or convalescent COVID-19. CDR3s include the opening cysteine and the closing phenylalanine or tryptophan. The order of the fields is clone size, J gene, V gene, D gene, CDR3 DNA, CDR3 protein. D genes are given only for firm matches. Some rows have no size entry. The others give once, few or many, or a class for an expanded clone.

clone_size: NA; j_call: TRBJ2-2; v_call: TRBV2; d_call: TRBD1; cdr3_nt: TGTGCCAGCGGGACAGGGTCGGGCACCGGGGAGCTGTTTTTT; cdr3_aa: CASGTGSGTGELFF
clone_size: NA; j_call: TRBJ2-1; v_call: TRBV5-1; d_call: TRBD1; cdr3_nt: TGCGCCAGCAGCGGGGGACAGCTTTACAATGAGCAGTTCTTC; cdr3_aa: CASSGGQLYNEQFF
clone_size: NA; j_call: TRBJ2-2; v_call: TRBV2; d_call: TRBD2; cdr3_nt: TGTGCCAGCCAACTAGCGGATGGCACCGGGGAGCTGTTTTTT; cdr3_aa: CASQLADGTGELFF
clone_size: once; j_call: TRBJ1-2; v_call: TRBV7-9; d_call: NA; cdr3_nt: TGTGCCAGCAGCTTACCAGGGAATAACTATGGCTACACCTTC; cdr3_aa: CASSLPGNNYGYTF
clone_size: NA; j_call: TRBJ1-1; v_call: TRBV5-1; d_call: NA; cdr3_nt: TGCGCCAGCACCATTGGGAGGTTCGACACTGAAGCTTTCTTT; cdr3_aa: CASTIGRFDTEAFF
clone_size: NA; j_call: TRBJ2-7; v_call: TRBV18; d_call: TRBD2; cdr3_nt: TGTGCCAGCTCACCTACTAGCGGGAGTGACTACGAGCAGTACTTC; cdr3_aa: CASSPTSGSDYEQYF
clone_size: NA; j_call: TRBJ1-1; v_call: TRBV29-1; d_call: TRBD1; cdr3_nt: TGCAGCGTTGAGAACAGGGGGGCGACTGAAGCTTTCTTT; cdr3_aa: CSVENRGATEAFF
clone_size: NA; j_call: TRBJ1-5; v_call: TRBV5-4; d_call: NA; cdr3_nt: TGTGCCAGCAGCTTGGGAGGGGGTCAGCCCCAGCATTTT; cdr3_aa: CASSLGGGQPQHF
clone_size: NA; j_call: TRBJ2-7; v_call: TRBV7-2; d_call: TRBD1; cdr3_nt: TGTGCCAGCAGCCGGGGACAGTCGACCCACTACGAGCAGTACTTC; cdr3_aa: CASSRGQSTHYEQYF
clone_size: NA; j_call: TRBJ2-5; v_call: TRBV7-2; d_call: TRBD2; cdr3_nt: TGTGCCAGCAGCTCCGGGTCTAGACTAGCGTTTTACGATGGAGAGACCCAGTACTTC; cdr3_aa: CASSSGSRLAFYDGETQYF
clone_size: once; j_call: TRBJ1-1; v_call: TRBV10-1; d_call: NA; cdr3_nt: TGCGCCAGCAGTGAGTCCCGACAGTACACTGAAGCTTTCTTT; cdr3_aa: CASSESRQYTEAFF
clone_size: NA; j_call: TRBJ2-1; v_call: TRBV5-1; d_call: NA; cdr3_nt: TGCGCCAGCAGCCCCACCCTTGGGCAAGACTACAATGAGCAGTTCTTC; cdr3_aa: CASSPTLGQDYNEQFF
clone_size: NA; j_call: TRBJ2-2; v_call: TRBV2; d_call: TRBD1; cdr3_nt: TGTGCCAGCATTACAGGGGACACCGGGGAGCTGTTTTTT; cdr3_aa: CASITGDTGELFF
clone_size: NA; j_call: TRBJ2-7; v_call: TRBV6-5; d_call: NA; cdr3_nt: TGTGCCAGCAGTAATCCGGGAGTGGGGGAGCAGTACTTC; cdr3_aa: CASSNPGVGEQYF
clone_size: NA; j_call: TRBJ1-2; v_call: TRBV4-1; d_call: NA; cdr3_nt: TGCGCCAGCAGCCAAGATGGTCAGGGAAACTATGGCTACACCTTC; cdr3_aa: CASSQDGQGNYGYTF
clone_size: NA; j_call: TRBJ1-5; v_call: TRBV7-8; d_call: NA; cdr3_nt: TGTGCCAGCAGCCCGAGGACAGTGAATAGCAATCAGCCCCAGCATTTT; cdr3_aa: CASSPRTVNSNQPQHF
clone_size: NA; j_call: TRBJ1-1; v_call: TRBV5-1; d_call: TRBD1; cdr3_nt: TGCGCCAGCAGCTTGACAGGGGGGGTGAACACTGAAGCTTTCTTT; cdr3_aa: CASSLTGGVNTEAFF
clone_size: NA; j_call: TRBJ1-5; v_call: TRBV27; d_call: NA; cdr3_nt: TGTGCCAGCAGTCCCCTGGTGGACATCCCATCGAGCAATCAGCCCCAGCATTTT; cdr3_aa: CASSPLVDIPSSNQPQHF
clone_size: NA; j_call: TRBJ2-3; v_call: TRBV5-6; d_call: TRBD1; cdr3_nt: TGTGCCAGCAGCTGGGACAGGGGTTCAGATACGCAGTATTTT; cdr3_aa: CASSWDRGSDTQYF
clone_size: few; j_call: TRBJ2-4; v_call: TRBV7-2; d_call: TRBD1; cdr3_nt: TGTGCCAGCAGCCCCCTACAGGGGGGTCGCAACATTCAGTACTTC; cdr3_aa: CASSPLQGGRNIQYF
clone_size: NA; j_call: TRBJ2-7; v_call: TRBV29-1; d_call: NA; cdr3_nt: TGCAGCGTTGGAGCTTCCTACGAGCAGTACTTC; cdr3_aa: CSVGASYEQYF
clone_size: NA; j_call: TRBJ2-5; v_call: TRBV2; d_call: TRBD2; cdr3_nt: TGTGCCAGCAAGCTGGTAGCGGGCGGGGAGACCCAGTACTTC; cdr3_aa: CASKLVAGGETQYF
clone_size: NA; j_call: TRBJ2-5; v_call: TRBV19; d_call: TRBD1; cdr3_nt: TGTGCCAGTAGGGGGGACAGGGGCAACCAAGAGACCCAGTACTTC; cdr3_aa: CASRGDRGNQETQYF
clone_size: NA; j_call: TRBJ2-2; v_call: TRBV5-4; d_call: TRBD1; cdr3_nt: TGTGCCAGCAGCCCGGGACAGAGAAACACCGGGGAGCTGTTTTTT; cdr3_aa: CASSPGQRNTGELFF
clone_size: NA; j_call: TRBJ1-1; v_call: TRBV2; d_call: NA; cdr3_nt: TGTGCCAGCGAGGGGGGGATGATGAACACTGAAGCTTTCTTT; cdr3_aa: CASEGGMMNTEAFF
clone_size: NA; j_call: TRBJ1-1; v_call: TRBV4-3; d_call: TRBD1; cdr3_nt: TGCGCCAGCAGCCTCGAGGGGGCTGTGAACACTGAAGCTTTCTTT; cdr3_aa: CASSLEGAVNTEAFF
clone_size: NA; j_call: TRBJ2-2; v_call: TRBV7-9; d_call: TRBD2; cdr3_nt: TGTGCCAGCAGCTTGACCGGGGGGGCCGGGGAGCTGTTTTTT; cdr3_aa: CASSLTGGAGELFF
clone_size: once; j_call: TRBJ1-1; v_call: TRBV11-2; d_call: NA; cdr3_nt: TGTGCCAGCAGCTCGGGACTACCGTGGACTGAAGCTTTCTTT; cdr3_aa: CASSSGLPWTEAFF
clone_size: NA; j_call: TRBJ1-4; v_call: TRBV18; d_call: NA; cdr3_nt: TGTGCCAGCTCACGGAGGTTCAATGAAAAACTGTTTTTT; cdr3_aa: CASSRRFNEKLFF
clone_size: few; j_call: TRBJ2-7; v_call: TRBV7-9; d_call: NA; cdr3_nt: TGTGCCAGCAGCTTAGAGGGGACCTACGAGCAGTACTTC; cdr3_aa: CASSLEGTYEQYF
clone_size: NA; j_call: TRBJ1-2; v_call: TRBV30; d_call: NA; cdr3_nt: TGTGCCTGGAGTTACGGCTATGGCTACACCTTC; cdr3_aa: CAWSYGYGYTF
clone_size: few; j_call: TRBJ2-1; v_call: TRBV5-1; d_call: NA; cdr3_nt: TGCGCCAGCAGCTTGGGCCAAATTGGAGATGAGCAGTTCTTC; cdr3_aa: CASSLGQIGDEQFF
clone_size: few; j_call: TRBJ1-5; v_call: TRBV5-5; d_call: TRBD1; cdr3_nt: TGTGCCAGCAGCTTGGCTGCAGGGGGCGCATATCCCCAGCATTTT; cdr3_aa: CASSLAAGGAYPQHF
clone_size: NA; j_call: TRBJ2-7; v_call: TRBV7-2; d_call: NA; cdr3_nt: TGTGCCAGCAGCTTAGGACCGGGAGTGATCGAGCAGTACTTC; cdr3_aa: CASSLGPGVIEQYF
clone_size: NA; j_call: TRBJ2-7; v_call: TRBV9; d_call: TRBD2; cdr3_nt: TGTGCCAGCAGCGCCCGGGGGGGCGAGCAGTACTTC; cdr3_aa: CASSARGGEQYF
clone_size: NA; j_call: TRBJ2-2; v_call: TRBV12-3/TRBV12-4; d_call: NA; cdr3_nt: TGTGCCAGCAGCCGTGGCGGAACCGGGGAGCTGTTTTTT; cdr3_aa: CASSRGGTGELFF
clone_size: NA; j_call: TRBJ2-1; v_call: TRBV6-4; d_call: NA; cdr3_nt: TGTGCCAGCAGTATGTCGACTTACAATGAGCAGTTCTTC; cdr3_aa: CASSMSTYNEQFF
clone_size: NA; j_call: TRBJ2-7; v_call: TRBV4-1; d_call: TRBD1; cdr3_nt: TGCGCCAGCAGCCAAGGGGGACAGGGCTACGAGCAGTACTTC; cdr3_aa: CASSQGGQGYEQYF
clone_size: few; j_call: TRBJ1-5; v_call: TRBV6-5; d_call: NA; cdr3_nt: TGTGCCAGCAGTTACACCAGGGGAGACCAGCCCCAGCATTTT; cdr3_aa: CASSYTRGDQPQHF
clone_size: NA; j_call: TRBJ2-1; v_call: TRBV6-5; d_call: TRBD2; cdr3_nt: TGTGCCAGCAGTTTCCCGGGACTAGCGGACAATGAGCAGTTCTTC; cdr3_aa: CASSFPGLADNEQFF
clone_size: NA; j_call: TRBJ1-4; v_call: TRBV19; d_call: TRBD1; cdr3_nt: TGTGCCAGTAGCCGCACCGGGACAGCCTCTGAAAAACTGTTTTTT; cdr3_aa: CASSRTGTASEKLFF
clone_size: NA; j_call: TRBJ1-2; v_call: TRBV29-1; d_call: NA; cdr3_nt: TGCAGCGGGGTAGAGGGCGGGGGCTACACCTTC; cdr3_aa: CSGVEGGGYTF
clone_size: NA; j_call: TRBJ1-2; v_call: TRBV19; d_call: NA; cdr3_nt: TGTGCCAGTAGTATACCGGGACATTCCGATGGACAAGGCTACACCTTC; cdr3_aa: CASSIPGHSDGQGYTF
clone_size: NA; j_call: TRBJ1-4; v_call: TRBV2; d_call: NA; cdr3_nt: TGTGCCAGCAGTGAAGGCAGATTTGAAAAACTGTTTTTT; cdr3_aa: CASSEGRFEKLFF
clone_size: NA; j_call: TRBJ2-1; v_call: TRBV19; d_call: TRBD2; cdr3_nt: TGTGCCAGTTCACTAGCGGGAGGGTACAATGAGCAGTTCTTC; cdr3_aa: CASSLAGGYNEQFF
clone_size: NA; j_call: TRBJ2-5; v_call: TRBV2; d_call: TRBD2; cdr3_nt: TGTGCCAGCAGTGAAACGAGGGGCCTGGGGGGGGAGACCCAGTACTTC; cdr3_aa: CASSETRGLGGETQYF
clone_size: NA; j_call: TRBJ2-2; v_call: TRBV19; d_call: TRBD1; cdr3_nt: TGTGCCAGTAGTATTGTCCAGGGGGCGCTTACCGGGGAGCTGTTTTTT; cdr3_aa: CASSIVQGALTGELFF
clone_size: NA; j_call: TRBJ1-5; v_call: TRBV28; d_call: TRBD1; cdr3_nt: TGTGCCAGCAGTTCACCGGACAGGGCGGATCAGCCCCAGCATTTT; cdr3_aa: CASSSPDRADQPQHF
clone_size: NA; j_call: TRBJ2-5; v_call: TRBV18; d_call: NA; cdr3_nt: TGTGCCAGCTCACCCAACCAAGAGACCCAGTACTTC; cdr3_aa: CASSPNQETQYF
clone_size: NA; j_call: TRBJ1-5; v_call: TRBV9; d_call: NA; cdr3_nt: TGTGCCAGCAGCGTAGGAGGAAGTCAGCCCCAGCATTTT; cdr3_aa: CASSVGGSQPQHF
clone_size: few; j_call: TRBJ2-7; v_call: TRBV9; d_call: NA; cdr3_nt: TGTGCCAGCAGCGTTGCGGGCGAGCTCTCCTACGAGCAGTACTTC; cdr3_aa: CASSVAGELSYEQYF
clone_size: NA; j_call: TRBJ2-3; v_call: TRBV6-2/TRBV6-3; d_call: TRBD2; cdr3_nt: TGTGCCAGCAGTTACCTCGGTAGCGGGAGGCCAGATACGCAGTATTTT; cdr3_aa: CASSYLGSGRPDTQYF
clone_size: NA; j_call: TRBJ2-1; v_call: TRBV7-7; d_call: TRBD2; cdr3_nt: TGTGCCAGCAGCCCAGCGGGGGTAGGAAATGAGCAGTTCTTC; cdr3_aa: CASSPAGVGNEQFF